This T cell receptor beta chain was identified in a study of OX40 agonist ivuxolimab in advanced cancers. Study conclusions and caveats: The mean number of expanded clones was higher in CD8+ T cells than in CD4+. Clonal expansion among partial responders at 0.1-3.0 mg/kg ranked near the lowest.

CDR3 length equals 15 residues. Germline lookup yields CDR1 SGDLS and CDR2 YYNGEE. Trimming took 0 bases from V and 6 from J, leaving 10 bases between them. Profiling relied on immunoSEQ multiplex PCR, and the TCRdb table lists in-frame clones only, not all of them. The repertoire has about 83,000 clones, roughly four fifths of them found once; the top ten carry 1.5% to 2%. In the case of this clone: Antigen unknown.

The rearrangement joins TRBV9 to TRBJ1-6, with a possible D match to TRBD1 (5 bases). Source: CD4+ or CD8+ T cells sorted from blood, taken in a trial of the OX40 agonist ivuxolimab. The receptor comes from an adult with an advanced solid tumor such as melanoma, head and neck, liver or kidney cancer. As DNA, the CDR3 is TGTGCCAGCAGCGTAGCAACAGGCCCTAATTCACCCCTCCACTTT. Its protein is CASSVATGPNSPLHF.